What follows describes a single TCR beta chain. No antigen is known for it. TCRdb re-analysed the reads in MiXCR, keeping a single row per CDR3 protein. The table records 250,000 or so distinct CDR3 sequences, about 12% of them present only once. The V end lost 6 bases, the J end lost 5 bases, and 8 bases lay between the germline ends. This CDR3 spans 11 amino acids. The data derive from a study of T cell repertoires in cytomegalovirus infection. Study summary: Matching HLA type and CMV infection were both indicated by public TCR beta signatures. Study-wide points: Clonotype analysis showed dominance of the ex vivo response by HLA-C-restricted CMV-specific TCR beta clonotypes. The cumulative frequency of public TCR beta families identified carriers of CMV plus the relevant HLA.

The TCR was taken from a human donor in good health (CMV status not recorded). Some clones in this sample may be carry-over from other donors' samples. Sequences were obtained from PBMCs. The chain carries TRBV12-3 or TRBV12-4 and TRBJ2-7; no clear D gene. The chain's CDR3 is CASRISHEQYF. The CDR3 bases are TGTGCCAGCAGGATCAGTCACGAGCAGTACTTC.